These 9 T cell receptor beta chains were sequenced from one sample in a study of pediatric ulcerative colitis. Repertoires were generated with immunoSEQ multiplex PCR, while TCRdb's copy carries only in-frame clones and drops some. The sample has 20,000 or so clones, about 71% seen once. One to two pinch biopsies were taken from the rectum during colonoscopy. The source material was gut tissue. Receptor source: a boy younger than 18 with severe ulcerative colitis.

The chain links TRBV2 to TRBJ2-6; D is ambiguous. The V and J ends lost 8 bases and 0 bases respectively, with 11 bases between them. This CDR3 is 15 amino acids long. Germline-derived CDR1 and CDR2 are SNHLY and FYNNEI. CDR3 loop: CASAKIDSGANVLTF. In DNA form, the CDR3 reads TGTGCCAGCGCAAAAATTGACTCTGGGGCCAACGTCCTGACTTTC.

By frequency in the sample, this clone is medium-sized. This rearrangement joins TRBV4-3 to TRBJ1-2; no reliable D call. This CDR3 contains 14 residues. Trimming removed 1 base from V and 8 bases from J, with 14 bases in between. Germline CDR1 LGHNA, CDR2 YSLEER. CDR3 sequence (DNA): TGCGCCAGCAGCCAAGTCTTGGAAAGTGGCGGCTACACCTTC. Its protein product is CASSQVLESGGYTF.

J is TRBJ2-5 and V is TRBV4-3; 12 bases match TRBD2. CDR1 and CDR2 from the germline V gene are LGHNA and YSLEER. This CDR3 has 17 residues. With V trimmed by 1 base and J by 5 bases, 8 bases remained unmatched. The CDR3 region has the DNA TGCGCCAGCAGCCAAGGCCCGCCCCTAGCGGGGGGGGAGACCCAGTACTTC. As protein: CASSQGPPLAGGETQYF.

The rearrangement joins TRBV6-5 to TRBJ1-6; D might be TRBD1 (6 bases). Germline lookup yields CDR1 MNHEY and CDR2 SVGAGI. This CDR3 spans 14 amino acids. V dropped 2 bases and J dropped 6 bases, with 8 bases sitting between them. Here the CDR3 DNA reads TGTGCCAGCAGTTACAGGGACACTAATTCACCCCTCCACTTT. This gives the protein CASSYRDTNSPLHF.

Worth noting for this clone: The sample carries other DNA sequences with the same CDR3. The chain recombines TRBV5-6 with TRBJ1-1; no firm D call. This CDR3 has 13 residues. Germline V CDR1 and CDR2: SGHDT, YYEEEE. V lost 0 bases, J lost 1 base, and 4 bases lay in between. The CDR3 protein is CASSLGPNTEAFF. The CDR3 DNA reads TGTGCCAGCAGCTTGGGCCCGAACACTGAAGCTTTCTTT.

The chain links TRBV5-8 to TRBJ1-4, with D uncertain. V was shortened by 7 bases and J by 7 bases, with 26 bases between the two germline ends. This CDR3 contains 17 residues. From germline, CDR1 is SGHTS and CDR2 YDEGEE. CDR3 in amino acids: CASGRASAIPGGEKLFF. CDR3 DNA: TGTGCCAGCGGCAGAGCTAGTGCCATCCCGGGAGGTGAAAAACTGTTTTTT.

The rearrangement joins TRBV7-8 to TRBJ1-1; no clear D gene. The CDR3 loop spans 15 amino acids. Germline loops: CDR1 SGHVS, CDR2 FQNEAQ. The V and J ends lost 6 bases and 3 bases respectively, with 17 bases between them. The DNA of the CDR3 is TGTGCCAGCAGGCCCCGTTGGCAGGCTGACACTGAAGCTTTCTTT. Protein product: CASRPRWQADTEAFF.

The chain joins TRBV28 to TRBJ2-7; D is possibly TRBD1 (6 bases). This CDR3 has 11 residues. Germline V gene lookup returns CDR1 MDHEN and CDR2 SYDVKM. With 8 bases removed from V and 3 bases from J, the gap between germline ends came to 8 bases. The CDR3 loop reads CASQGLYEQYF. The CDR3 DNA is TGTGCCAGCCAGGGGCTCTACGAGCAGTACTTC.

This rearrangement joins TRBV11-3 to TRBJ2-5; D possibly corresponds to TRBD2 (7 bases). V was trimmed by 4 bases and J by 3 bases, leaving 18 bases between them. The V gene's germline CDR1 is SGHNT and CDR2 YENEEA. The CDR3 loop spans 16 amino acids. CDR3 DNA: TGTGCCAGCAGCTCGGAGGGCGGGGGACATAAAGAGACCCAGTACTTC. It is translated as CASSSEGGGHKETQYF.